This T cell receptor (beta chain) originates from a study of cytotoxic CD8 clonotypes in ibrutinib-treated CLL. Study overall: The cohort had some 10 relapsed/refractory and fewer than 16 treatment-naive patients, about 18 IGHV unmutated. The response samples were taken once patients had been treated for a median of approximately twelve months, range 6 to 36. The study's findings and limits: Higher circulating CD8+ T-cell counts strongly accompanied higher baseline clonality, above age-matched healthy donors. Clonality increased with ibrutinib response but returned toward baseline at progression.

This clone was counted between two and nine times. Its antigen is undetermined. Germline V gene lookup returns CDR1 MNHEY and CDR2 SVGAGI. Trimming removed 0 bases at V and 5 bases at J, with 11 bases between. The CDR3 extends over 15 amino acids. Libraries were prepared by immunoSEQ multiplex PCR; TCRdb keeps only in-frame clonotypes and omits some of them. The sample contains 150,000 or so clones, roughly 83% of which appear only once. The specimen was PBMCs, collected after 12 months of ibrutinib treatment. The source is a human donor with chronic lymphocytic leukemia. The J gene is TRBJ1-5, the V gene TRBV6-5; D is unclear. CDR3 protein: CASSYSVGSDQPQHF. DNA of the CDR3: TGTGCCAGCAGTTACTCGGTGGGGTCGGATCAGCCCCAGCATTTT.